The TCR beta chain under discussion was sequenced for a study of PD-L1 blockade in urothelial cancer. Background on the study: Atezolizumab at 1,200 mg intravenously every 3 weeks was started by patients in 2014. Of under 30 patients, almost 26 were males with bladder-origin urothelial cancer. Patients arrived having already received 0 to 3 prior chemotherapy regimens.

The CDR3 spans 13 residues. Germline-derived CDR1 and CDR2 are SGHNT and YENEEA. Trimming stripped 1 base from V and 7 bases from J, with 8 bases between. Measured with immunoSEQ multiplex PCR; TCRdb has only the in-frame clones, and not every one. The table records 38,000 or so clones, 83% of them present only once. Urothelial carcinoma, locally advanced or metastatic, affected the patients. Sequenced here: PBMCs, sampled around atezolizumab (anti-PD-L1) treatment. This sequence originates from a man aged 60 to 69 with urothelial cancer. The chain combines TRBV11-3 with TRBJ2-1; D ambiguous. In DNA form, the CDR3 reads TGTGCCAGCAGCTTAGCTCCCCTGAATGAGCAGTTCTTC. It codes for CASSLAPLNEQFF.